This T cell receptor beta chain was obtained from a study of blood T cell repertoires in COVID-19 (dated by TCRdb to between 2020 and 2021). Regarding the complete study: Collaborator samples came from the United States, Italy and Spain and covered acute and convalescent phases of COVID-19. The material from the prospective study consisted of cDNA or gDNA derived from T cells, B-cell-depleted T cells, or PBMCs. Subjects who had been exposed to COVID-19, were actively infected with it, or had recovered from it provided the deeply sampled blood TCRbeta repertoires that made up the dataset. The repertoires were released in a freely available public database intended as a resource for research on the immune response to SARS-CoV-2. Samples were obtained from the ongoing ImmuneRACE study (first 160 participants) and from about 1,300 subjects provided by 6 global collaborators. The sample metadata nearly always contained a de-identified subject ID, COVID-19 status, age in years and sex. Where HLA class I and class II types were available, the types were taken from metadata supplied by the sample provider, not from assay-based typing.

Comments on this clone: Its antigen is currently not known. The junction and the germline gene differ at one end; a read error may be behind it.

Participants in the prospective study were enrolled through a virtual design, were aged about 18 to 100 years, and lived in roughly 25 United States geographic areas. To assign participants to cohorts, the prospective study relied on clinical history that participants themselves reported in a screening survey and a study questionnaire. ImmuneRACE Cohort 3 recovered participants were defined by two consecutive negative NP/OP PCR tests, healthcare professional clearance, or symptom resolution. Each participant in the prospective study had whole blood, serum and a nasopharyngeal or oropharyngeal swab collected by mobile phlebotomists. Prospective study participants could optionally give additional blood draws and questionnaires over a roughly 2-month period. Before DNA extraction, prospective study blood samples were shipped either frozen or at room temperature. The immunoSEQ Assay, a bias-controlled multiplex PCR, was used to amplify TCRbeta CDR3 regions from genomic DNA. Under the source paper's analysis protocol: The number of nucleated cells in each sample was estimated by amplification of reference gene primers within the assay. To quantify the absolute abundance of each unique TCRbeta CDR3 rearrangement, sequence reads were collapsed and filtered. For each sample, productive Simpson clonality was calculated as the square root of Simpson's diversity index across productive rearrangements. What TCRdb holds here is the immuneACCESS table cut down to in-frame rearrangements. Part of the clones is not present; checked against another copy, under half of the missing clones reflect an unresolved V gene, and the others are unexplained. The V and J calls and clone size are taken from that table; D and trimming were inferred from the DNA. The sample includes about 220,000 clones, with 82% observed a single time. The ten largest clones add up to 3% to 3.5% of the sample.

On the study overall, not on this receptor specifically: The quantity of clinical and demographic metadata differed by source and by participant and was supplied without curation.

According to the germline V gene (reference sequence), CDR1 reads LNHNV and CDR2 reads YYDKDF. CDR3 length: 12 amino acids, cysteine to phenylalanine. The DNA shown is the 36-base CDR3, in frame from base 1. The V and J genes are TRBV15 and TRBJ1-1; no confident D gene assignment can be made. This sequence originates from a woman aged 60 to 75 who had recovered from COVID-19. The sequenced material came from PBMCs or T cells enriched from blood (not recorded which). The nucleotides are TGTGCCACCAGCAGAGATTCTCTAAGATCGATCTTT. Its amino acids are CATSRDSLRSIF.